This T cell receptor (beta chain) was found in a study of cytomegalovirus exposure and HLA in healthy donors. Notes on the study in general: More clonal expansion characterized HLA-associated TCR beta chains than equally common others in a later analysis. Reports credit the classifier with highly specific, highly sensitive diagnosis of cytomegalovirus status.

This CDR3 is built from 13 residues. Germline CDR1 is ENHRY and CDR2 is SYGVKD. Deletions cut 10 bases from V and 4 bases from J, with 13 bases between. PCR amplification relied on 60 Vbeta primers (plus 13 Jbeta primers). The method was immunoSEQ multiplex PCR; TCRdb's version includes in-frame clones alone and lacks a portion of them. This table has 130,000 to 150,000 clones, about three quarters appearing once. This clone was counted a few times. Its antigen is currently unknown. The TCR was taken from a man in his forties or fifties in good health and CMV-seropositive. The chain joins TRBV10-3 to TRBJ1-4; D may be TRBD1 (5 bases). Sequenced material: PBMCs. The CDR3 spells CASAGRNNEKLFF. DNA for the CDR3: TGTGCCAGCGCGGGACGGAATAATGAAAAACTGTTTTTT.